This is a list of T cell receptor beta chains from one sample in a study of identical twins. Each CDR3 protein is one row after TCRdb ran MiXCR on the 5' RACE reads. This sample carries 1.5 million to 2 million distinct CDR3 sequences, roughly a third of them seen once, and the ten largest clones take more than 0.25%. Sample: cord blood. Receptor source: a newborn girl in good health. Both conserved end residues are part of each CDR3. The D gene is left open where the match is weak. Clone size is stated in some rows and not others, as once, few, many or a class when expanded.

v_gene,abundance,j_gene,d_gene,CDR3aa,CDR3nt
TRBV4-2,.,TRBJ2-7,.,CASSQEGTGPNNEQYF,TGTGCCAGCAGCCAAGAGGGAACCGGGCCAAACAATGAGCAGTACTTC
TRBV29-1,.,TRBJ1-2,.,CSVVGRAWGGYTF,TGCAGCGTTGTCGGCAGGGCATGGGGTGGCTACACCTTC
TRBV30,few,TRBJ1-2,.,CAWSAGGTGYGYTF,TGTGCCTGGAGTGCAGGCGGGACGGGCTATGGCTACACCTTC
TRBV9,few,TRBJ2-3,.,CASSPIGGRTDTQYF,TGTGCCAGCAGCCCTATCGGGGGACGCACAGATACGCAGTATTTT
TRBV10-3,.,TRBJ2-7,.,CAISERAPYEQYF,TGTGCCATCAGTGAGCGGGCCCCCTACGAGCAGTACTTC
TRBV6-5,.,TRBJ1-5,.,CASRLRGGPNNQPQHF,TGTGCCAGCAGACTTCGCGGGGGCCCTAACAATCAGCCCCAGCATTTT
TRBV29-1,few,TRBJ1-2,.,CSVRVEGHPNYGYTF,TGCAGCGTTAGGGTTGAGGGGCATCCTAACTATGGCTACACCTTC
TRBV29-1,.,TRBJ2-3,TRBD2,CSVSGSGRARTDTQYF,TGCAGCGTTTCGGGTAGCGGGAGGGCACGCACAGATACGCAGTATTTT
TRBV28,few,TRBJ1-5,.,CASRSRGQLNQPQHF,TGTGCCAGCAGATCCCGCGGACAGCTCAATCAGCCCCAGCATTTT
TRBV20-1,.,TRBJ2-5,.,CSARPQGETQYF,TGCAGTGCTAGGCCCCAGGGGGAGACCCAGTACTTC
TRBV11-2,.,TRBJ2-3,TRBD2,CASMRGLATDTQYF,TGTGCCAGTATGAGGGGACTAGCTACAGATACGCAGTATTTT
TRBV24-1,.,TRBJ2-6,.,CATSDGHSGANVLTF,TGTGCCACCAGTGATGGACACTCTGGGGCCAACGTCCTGACTTTC
TRBV19,.,TRBJ2-7,TRBD1,CASSIEGQGRYEQYF,TGTGCCAGTAGTATAGAGGGACAGGGACGCTACGAGCAGTACTTC
TRBV6-2/TRBV6-3,few,TRBJ2-1,.,CASTLYPSGASYNEQFF,TGTGCCAGCACCTTATACCCCAGCGGAGCCTCCTACAATGAGCAGTTCTTC
TRBV6-1,few,TRBJ2-5,.,CASKGRVGVLQETQYF,TGTGCCAGCAAAGGCCGGGTGGGGGTCCTCCAAGAGACCCAGTACTTC
TRBV7-6,few,TRBJ1-4,TRBD1,CASRAGTGGSNEKLFF,TGTGCCAGCAGGGCCGGGACAGGGGGTTCGAATGAAAAACTGTTTTTT
TRBV5-1,.,TRBJ2-7,TRBD2,CASSLQLAGDEQYF,TGCGCCAGCAGCTTGCAACTAGCGGGAGACGAGCAGTACTTC
TRBV5-1,few,TRBJ2-2,TRBD2,CASSFREGLTGELFF,TGCGCCAGCAGCTTCCGGGAGGGCCTGACCGGGGAGCTGTTTTTT
TRBV5-1,few,TRBJ1-5,.,CASPFGNAECCGMGGVRNQPQHF,TGCGCCAGCCCATTTGGGAATGCTGAATGCTGTGGGATGGGAGGGGTCCGCAATCAGCCCCAGCATTTT
TRBV20-1,few,TRBJ2-7,.,CSVWSWGQRSSYEQYF,TGCAGTGTGTGGTCTTGGGGCCAGCGAAGCTCCTACGAGCAGTACTTC
TRBV6-1,.,TRBJ1-5,TRBD1,CASSTPGQGVQPQHF,TGTGCCAGCAGTACGCCGGGACAGGGGGTACAGCCCCAGCATTTT
TRBV15,.,TRBJ1-2,.,CATSRDIGANYGYTF,TGTGCCACCAGCAGAGATATAGGGGCGAACTATGGCTACACCTTC
TRBV27,few,TRBJ2-7,TRBD2,CASSLAGGKYEQYF,TGTGCCAGCAGTTTGGCGGGAGGGAAGTACGAGCAGTACTTC
TRBV20-1,few,TRBJ2-1,TRBD2,CSARARTSGGLYNEQFF,TGCAGTGCTAGAGCCCGCACTAGCGGGGGGTTATACAATGAGCAGTTCTTC
TRBV15,.,TRBJ2-3,.,CATSRYTDTQYF,TGTGCCACCAGCAGATACACAGATACGCAGTATTTT
TRBV29-1,.,TRBJ1-2,TRBD1,CSVAAGHRGRDGYTF,TGCAGCGTCGCAGCGGGGCACAGGGGGAGGGATGGCTACACCTTC
TRBV3-1,.,TRBJ2-2,.,CASRGTTRNTGELFF,TGTGCCAGCAGGGGAACCACTAGGAACACCGGGGAGCTGTTTTTT
TRBV5-1,.,TRBJ2-3,TRBD2,CASSLGITSGRTDTQYF,TGCGCCAGCAGCTTGGGGATTACTAGCGGGAGAACAGATACGCAGTATTTT
TRBV20-1,once,TRBJ1-1,.,CSRENTEAFF,TGCAGCAGGGAGAACACTGAAGCTTTCTTT
TRBV13,.,TRBJ1-1,.,CASSLGPNEAFF,TGTGCCAGCAGCTTAGGGCCAAATGAAGCTTTCTTT
TRBV7-2,.,TRBJ2-7,.,CASSLSWARSYEQYF,TGTGCCAGCAGCTTATCCTGGGCTCGCTCCTACGAGCAGTACTTC
TRBV7-2,.,TRBJ2-7,TRBD2,CASSFTSGRTFYEQYF,TGTGCCAGCAGCTTTACTAGCGGGAGGACCTTCTACGAGCAGTACTTC